Below, one T cell receptor beta chain is given with its context. Its antigen is not identified. V was trimmed by 1 base and J by 2 bases, leaving 13 bases between them. Germline V gene lookup returns CDR1 SGHTA and CDR2 FQGTGA. CDR3 length: 16 residues. This entry is derived from a study of T-cell memory formation after mild COVID-19. Study-wide findings and caveats: Balance between CD4 and CD8 was seen in clones contracting day 15 to 85, and a CD4+ lean was seen in later expanders.

TCRdb called the 5' RACE reads again in MiXCR, with one record for every CDR3 protein. The sample has around 110,000 distinct CDR3 sequences, 13% to 15% seen once. The receptor was isolated from a man aged 18 to 29 who had mild COVID-19 (a few samples of this study predate the infection). Cell type and time point are not known. The chain combines TRBV7-3 with TRBJ2-3; perhaps D is TRBD1 or TRBD2 (5 bases each). Specimen: PBMCs or a T cell subset sorted from them (not recorded which). CDR3 region: CASSLKGTFFTDTQYF. The DNA for the CDR3 is TGTGCCAGCAGCTTAAAAGGGACGTTCTTCACAGATACGCAGTATTTT. The complete variable domain, with remaining parts taken from reference TRBV7-3 and TRBJ2-3, reads GAGVSQTPSNKVTEKGKYVELRCDPISGHTALYWYRQSLGQGPEFLIYFQGTGAADDSGLPNDRFFAVRPEGSVSTLKIQRTERGDSAVYLCASSLKGTFFTDTQYFGPGTRLTVL.